This T cell receptor (beta chain) came from a study of blood T cells in healthy people across ages. Study-wide results and limits: There were more naive CD4+ cells and higher diversity in long-lived donors than in aged donors. Per million T cells, TCR beta diversity dropped roughly linearly as age increased.

This clonotype was counted a few times. Antigen unknown. A second PCR of roughly 7 to 11 cycles used a sample-barcoded 5' primer and a J-beta primer mix. Every cDNA molecule bore a tag from a template-switch adaptor containing 12 random nucleotides. TCRdb called the 5' RACE reads again in MiXCR, with one record for every CDR3 protein. The sample has over a million distinct CDR3 sequences; 40% to 45% are singletons. The CDR3 is 12 residues long. The V end lost 7 bases, the J end lost 6 bases, and 12 bases lay between the germline ends. Germline V gene sequence: CDR1 SEHNR, CDR2 FQNEAQ (reference sequence). Healthy Caucasians from Russia aged 6 to 90 served as donors.

Material: blood. The chain uses TRBV7-9 and TRBJ1-2; D not resolved. The TCR was taken from a woman between 18 and 30 years old in good health. CDR3 DNA sequence: TGTGCCAGCAAAGGGTTACTTGATGGCTACACCTTC. Protein product: CASKGLLDGYTF.